A single sample is the source of the 7 T cell receptor beta chains below, sequenced in a study of blood T cell repertoires in COVID-19 (dated by TCRdb to 2018 to 2021). Receptor amplification or capture employed the immunoSEQ multiplex PCR assay. The immuneACCESS repertoire file appears here via TCRdb, limited to in-frame rearrangements. These files lack a portion of the clones; in checked studies, under half of the deficit traces to unresolved V genes, and the cause of the others is not known. The sample table shows roughly 81,000 clones, and around 90% are seen once. In total, the top ten clones hold roughly 5.4% of the sample. The sample was peripheral blood. The source is a man aged 40-50 years with acute or convalescent COVID-19.

This chain links TRBV19 with TRBJ1-4, with no clear D. The V gene's germline CDR1 is LNHDA and CDR2 SQIVND (reference sequence). Trimming took 7 bases from V and 8 from J, leaving 17 bases between them. The CDR3 covers 14 residues. The CDR3 loop reads CASNNRRDGEKLFF. CDR3 nucleotides: TGTGCCAGTAACAACCGGCGGGATGGGGAAAAACTGTTTTTT.

This chain uses TRBV2 with TRBJ1-5, with D possibly being TRBD1 (6 bases). CDR1 and CDR2 (germline): SNHLY, FYNNEI. The CDR3 is 13 amino acids. V was cut by 6 bases and J by 4 bases, with 10 bases left in between. The CDR3 loop is CASSAQGNQPQHF. Written as DNA, the CDR3 is TGTGCCAGCAGCGCTCAGGGGAATCAGCCCCAGCATTTT.

The rearrangement uses TRBV5-1 and TRBJ2-7, with a possible D match to TRBD2 (5 bases). The V gene's germline CDR1 is SGHRS and CDR2 YFSETQ. Trimming shortened V by 4 bases and J by 7 bases, and 18 bases separated the two germline ends. The CDR3 has 14 amino acids. DNA for the CDR3: TGCGCCAGCAGCCTTGCGAGAGGGCCGGAGGAGCAGTACTTC. Amino acids: CASSLARGPEEQYF. The complete variable domain, with remaining parts taken from reference TRBV5-1 and TRBJ2-7, reads KAGVTQTPRYLIKTRGQQVTLSCSPISGHRSVSWYQQTPGQGLQFLFEYFSETQRNKGNFPGRFSGRQFSNSRSEMNVSTLELGDSALYLCASSLARGPEEQYFGPGTRLTVT.

The V call is TRBV5-1, the J call TRBJ2-3; 11 bases map to TRBD2. CDR1 is SGHRS, CDR2 YFSETQ, per germline. CDR3 length: 15 amino acids. After removal of 0 bases from V and 4 bases from J, the junction contained 1 base not matched to a gene. The CDR3 DNA reads TGCGCCAGCAGCTTGGAGACTAGCGGGGCAGATACGCAGTATTTT. Translated: CASSLETSGADTQYF.

The chain combines TRBV5-1 with TRBJ1-2; 12 bases line up with TRBD1. After removal of 3 bases from V and 11 bases from J, the junction contained 8 bases not matched to a gene. The CDR3 is 14 amino acids. The germline V gene encodes CDR1 SGHRS and CDR2 YFSETQ. CDR3 residues: CASSSTGQGALYTF. The CDR3 DNA sequence: TGCGCCAGCAGCTCGACGGGACAGGGGGCTCTTTACACCTTC.

The chain joins TRBV15 to TRBJ2-3; D is unresolved. CDR1 and CDR2 (germline): LNHNV, YYDKDF (reference sequence). Trimming cost V 6 bases and J 3 bases, with 16 bases left between them. This CDR3 is 15 amino acids long. The CDR3, as DNA: TGTGCCACCAGGAATTCACTCATGTCGACAGATACGCAGTATTTT. This encodes CATRNSLMSTDTQYF.

The chain is built from TRBV30 and TRBJ1-1; 7 bases match TRBD1. Trimming took 2 bases from V and 7 from J; bases not matched to a gene: 7. The CDR3 consists of 13 residues. In germline, CDR1 is GTSNPN, CDR2 SVGIG (reference sequence). CDR3 amino acids: CAWSPTGDNEAFF. CDR3 nucleotide sequence: TGTGCCTGGAGTCCTACAGGGGATAATGAAGCTTTCTTT.